These 17 T cell receptor beta chains came from one sample sequenced in a study of blood T cells in healthy people across ages. PCR was performed a second time for 7 to 11 cycles using a sample-barcoded 5' primer and a J-beta primer mix. Via MiXCR, TCRdb re-called the 5' RACE reads, giving one row per CDR3 protein. This sample carries 850,000 to 1,300,000 distinct CDR3 sequences, 40% to 55% of them seen once, and the ten largest clones take approximately 17%. Sample: blood. The source is a woman aged 60 to 75 in good health.

This clonotype occurred a few times. CDR3 DNA: TGTGCCAGCAGTTACGCAGCGGGAGAGAACACAGATACGCAGTATTTT. This encodes CASSYAAGENTDTQYF. The V and J genes are TRBV6-5 and TRBJ2-3; 8 positions match TRBD2. The V segment lost 2 bases and the J segment 2 bases; nucleotides outside the gene matches: 6. Germline CDR1 reads MNHEY; CDR2 reads SVGAGI. CDR3 length: 16 amino acids.

This clonotype has a handful of counts. The gene calls are TRBV12-3 or TRBV12-4 and TRBJ1-2; D is undetermined. V was trimmed by 5 bases and J by 6 bases, leaving 10 bases between them. The CDR3 runs 12 residues. The CDR3 reads CASSVRANGYTF. The CDR3 nucleotides are TGTGCCAGCAGTGTTCGGGCCAATGGCTACACCTTC.

There are a few counts of this clonotype. The V call is TRBV12-3 or TRBV12-4, the J call TRBJ2-1; D not certain. CDR3 size: 14 residues. V gave up 7 bases and J gave up 8 bases, with 18 bases separating them. CDR3 loop: CASTLSTGGDEQFF. DNA of the CDR3: TGTGCCAGCACCCTCTCGACTGGTGGGGATGAGCAGTTCTTC.

This chain uses TRBV2 with TRBJ2-1; 14 nucleotides agree with TRBD2. Germline CDR1 and CDR2: SNHLY and FYNNEI. V was pared by 7 bases and J by 8 bases, with 4 bases of the junction left unmatched. The CDR3 covers 14 residues. CDR3 bases: TGTGCCAGCAACCTGGGACTAGCGGGAGATGAGCAGTTCTTC. The encoded protein is CASNLGLAGDEQFF.

The V call is TRBV7-9, the J call TRBJ2-6, with 13 bases identical to TRBD2. V dropped 5 bases and J dropped 0; count of bases not matched to a gene: 7. The germline CDR1 and CDR2 sequences are SEHNR and FQNEAQ (reference sequence). The CDR3 has 19 amino acids. The CDR3 region has the DNA TGTGCCAGCAGCCCCGGGACTAGCGGGGTGGGCTCTGGGGCCAACGTCCTGACTTTC. The encoded protein is CASSPGTSGVGSGANVLTF.

CDR3 in DNA: TGTGCCAGCAGTTGGGCAGGGACGGTTTACGAGCAGTACTTC. Amino acids: CASSWAGTVYEQYF. The chain uses TRBV27 and TRBJ2-5; D could derive from TRBD1 or TRBD2 (5 bases each). Gene TRBJ2-7 matches the end of the DNA better, so the J call may be wrong. The CDR3 length is 14 residues. Per germline, CDR1 MNHEY and CDR2 SMNVEV (reference sequence).

This clonotype has ten or more counts. The J gene is TRBJ2-7, the V gene TRBV29-1; TRBD2 might be the D (6 bases). CDR1 and CDR2 (germline): SQVTM, ANQGSEA. The CDR3 runs to 11 residues. Trimming removed 6 bases from V and 6 bases from J, with 12 bases in between. CDR3 DNA sequence: TGCAGCGTGGGGGGACCTCTCGAGCAGTACTTC. Translating it yields CSVGGPLEQYF.

This chain joins TRBV9 and TRBJ2-1; TRBD1 matches 8 bases. CDR1 is SGDLS, CDR2 YYNGEE, per germline. Trimming cost V 5 bases and J 7 bases; bases outside gene matches: 14. This CDR3 is 16 amino acids long. The CDR3 nucleotides read TGTGCCAGCAGTCAAGGGACAGGTAGTTTTGCGAATGAGCAGTTCTTC. Translated: CASSQGTGSFANEQFF.

The CDR3 DNA reads as TGTGCCATCAGCGACCGGGACAGTACCTACGAGCAGTACTTC. The encoded protein is CAISDRDSTYEQYF. The chain is built from TRBV10-3 and TRBJ2-4, with 7 positions matching TRBD1. TRBJ2-7 explains the end of the DNA better; the J call may be wrong. The CDR3 runs to 14 residues. In germline, CDR1 is ENHRY, CDR2 SYGVKD.

The genes are TRBV20-1 and TRBJ1-2; D is unresolved. The germline V gene encodes CDR1 DFQATT and CDR2 SNEGSKA (reference sequence). Trimming took off 0 bases at V and 6 bases at J, with 14 bases between the two ends. The CDR3 sequence is 14 residues long. The CDR3 DNA follows: TGCAGTGCTAGAGATCGGCGGGTGATGGATGGCTACACCTTC. It yields the protein CSARDRRVMDGYTF.

This clonotype was counted between two and nine times. The V and J genes are TRBV20-1 and TRBJ2-1; D is ambiguous. The CDR3 sequence is 14 residues long. Germline V gene lookup returns CDR1 DFQATT and CDR2 SNEGSKA (reference sequence). The germline V and J ends were trimmed by 1 base and 7 bases, with 14 bases remaining between them. The CDR3 nucleotides are TGCAGTGCTAGAGTGGGCGGTCCTGGGAATGAGCAGTTCTTC. Its translation is CSARVGGPGNEQFF.

The V and J genes are TRBV9 and TRBJ2-5; D is perhaps TRBD2 (6 bases). The J call is in doubt because the DNA end fits TRBJ2-7 better. The CDR3 runs to 15 residues. Germline CDR1 SGDLS, CDR2 YYNGEE. The CDR3 is CASSAPGGDFYEQYF. The CDR3 nucleotides read TGTGCCAGCAGCGCGCCTGGCGGGGATTTCTACGAGCAGTACTTC.

This clonotype showed up just a few times. V gene TRBV5-1 combines with J gene TRBJ2-1; D is unclear. Trimming left V 3 bases short and J 5 bases short, with 9 bases between. CDR3 length: 13 residues. Germline V lookup: CDR1 SGHRS, CDR2 YFSETQ. CDR3: CASSSVVNNEQFF. The CDR3 DNA is TGCGCCAGCAGCTCAGTCGTCAACAATGAGCAGTTCTTC.

The J gene is TRBJ2-7, the V gene TRBV21-1; the table names TRBD1, a call not compared with the DNA. TRBV21-1 counts as a pseudogene. There are 15 residues in the CDR3. In DNA, the CDR3 is TGTGCCAGCAGCACGCGCGACAGGGGTGTATACGAGCAGTACTTC. Translation gives CASSTRDRGVYEQYF.

V usage is TRBV7-9 and J usage is TRBJ1-1; D remains ambiguous. The germline V gene encodes CDR1 SEHNR and CDR2 FQNEAQ (reference sequence). The CDR3 covers 11 residues. Trimming removed 5 bases at V and 6 bases at J, with 7 bases between. CDR3 DNA sequence: TGTGCCAGCAGCCACGCGCCTGAAGCTTTCTTT. Its protein is CASSHAPEAFF. Supplemented by reference TRBV7-9 and TRBJ1-1, the full variable domain reads DTGVSQNPRHKITKRGQNVTFRCDPISEHNRLYWYRQTLGQGPEFLTYFQNEAQLEKSRLLSDRFSAERPKGSFSTLEIQRTEQGDSAMYLCASSHAPEAFFGQGTRLTVV.

The CDR3 here is CATSDYSGERTALGGDTQYF. CDR3 DNA: TGTGCCACCAGTGATTATTCCGGGGAGCGGACCGCCCTAGGTGGGGATACGCAGTATTTT. The chain employs TRBV24-1 and TRBJ2-3; D might be TRBD2 (5 bases). Per the germline V gene, CDR1 is KGHDR and CDR2 is SFDVKD. V was trimmed by 2 bases and J by 6 bases, leaving 29 bases between them. The CDR3 covers 20 residues.

This clonotype occurred a few times. The chain combines TRBV2 with TRBJ2-2; 9 nucleotides align to TRBD1. The V and J ends lost 7 bases and 2 bases, in that order; junction bases with no gene match: 8. The CDR3 loop spans 16 amino acids. CDR1 is SNHLY and CDR2 is FYNNEI in the germline V gene. In DNA form, the CDR3 reads TGTGCCAGCATCTCGCCGGGACAGGGCAACACCGGGGAGCTGTTTTTT. This sequence encodes CASISPGQGNTGELFF.